This is a list of T cell receptor beta chains from one sample in a study of shared clonotypes between healthy human individuals. Data came from immunoSEQ multiplex PCR; TCRdb stores just in-frame clones and leaves some out. The repertoire holds some 600,000 clones, with approximately 96% as singletons. The sample was naive CD8+ T cells sorted from blood. These receptors were taken from a woman aged 25-40 years in good health. Each CDR3 is given with its conserved first and last residue. D genes are given only for firm matches. Some rows mark clone size as missing; the rest say once, few, many or name a class of expanded clone.

d_call: TRBD1
j_call: TRBJ2-7
clone_size: -
v_call: TRBV18
cdr3_nt: TGTGCCAGCTCACCGTATCCTTGGGGGACAGCCTACGAGCAGTACTTC
cdr3_aa: CASSPYPWGTAYEQYF

d_call: -
j_call: TRBJ2-1
clone_size: few
v_call: TRBV2
cdr3_nt: TGTGCCAGCAGGGATTACAATGAGCAGTTCTTC
cdr3_aa: CASRDYNEQFF

d_call: TRBD1
j_call: TRBJ1-1
clone_size: -
v_call: TRBV27
cdr3_nt: TGTGCCAGCAGTTTAGCAGGGGGCTATACTGAAGCTTTCTTT
cdr3_aa: CASSLAGGYTEAFF

d_call: -
j_call: TRBJ2-7
clone_size: -
v_call: TRBV6-1
cdr3_nt: TGTGCCAGCAGTGAATCGACAGCAGTCTACGAGCAGTACTTC
cdr3_aa: CASSESTAVYEQYF

d_call: -
j_call: TRBJ2-5
clone_size: -
v_call: TRBV9
cdr3_nt: TGTGCCAGCAGTTCACCCGGCTCGGGGGAGACCCAGTACTTC
cdr3_aa: CASSSPGSGETQYF

d_call: -
j_call: TRBJ2-1
clone_size: -
v_call: TRBV19
cdr3_nt: TGTGCCAGTACCGGGGAGTCCCATGAGCAGTTCTTC
cdr3_aa: CASTGESHEQFF

d_call: -
j_call: TRBJ1-3
clone_size: -
v_call: TRBV7-9
cdr3_nt: TGTGCCAGCAGCCCCATCAACAACACCATATATTTT
cdr3_aa: CASSPINNTIYF

d_call: -
j_call: TRBJ1-1
clone_size: -
v_call: TRBV13
cdr3_nt: TGTGCCAGCTCTCCAGGGCCAACTGAAGCTTTCTTT
cdr3_aa: CASSPGPTEAFF

d_call: TRBD2
j_call: TRBJ2-5
clone_size: -
v_call: TRBV7-8
cdr3_nt: TGTGCCAGCAGCTTCGGGCTAGCGGGAGAGACCCAGTACTTC
cdr3_aa: CASSFGLAGETQYF

d_call: -
j_call: TRBJ2-1
clone_size: -
v_call: TRBV11-2
cdr3_nt: TGTGCCAGCAGCTGGGACGGGGATGAGCAGTTCTTC
cdr3_aa: CASSWDGDEQFF

d_call: TRBD1
j_call: TRBJ2-5
clone_size: -
v_call: TRBV10-2
cdr3_nt: TGCGCCAGCAGTGGGGACAGGGGCCAAGAGACCCAGTACTTC
cdr3_aa: CASSGDRGQETQYF

d_call: -
j_call: TRBJ1-5
clone_size: -
v_call: TRBV10-2
cdr3_nt: TGCGCCAGCAGTGAGTCAGGACAGAATCAGCCCCAGCATTTT
cdr3_aa: CASSESGQNQPQHF

d_call: TRBD1
j_call: TRBJ1-1
clone_size: -
v_call: TRBV27
cdr3_nt: TGTGCCAGCAGCCTGGGGACAGGGGGCGCGTATGAAGCTTTCTTT
cdr3_aa: CASSLGTGGAYEAFF

d_call: -
j_call: TRBJ1-3
clone_size: once
v_call: TRBV6-1
cdr3_nt: TGTGCCGGGACGGGTGGCTCTGGAAACACCATATATTTT
cdr3_aa: CAGTGGSGNTIYF

d_call: -
j_call: TRBJ2-7
clone_size: -
v_call: TRBV11-1
cdr3_nt: TGTGCCAGCAGCAACCTGTATGTGGGTGAGCAGTACTTC
cdr3_aa: CASSNLYVGEQYF

d_call: TRBD2
j_call: TRBJ2-1
clone_size: -
v_call: TRBV5-6
cdr3_nt: TGTGCCAGCAGCTCCTGGACTAGCGGGAGAAGGAGTGAGCAGTTCTTC
cdr3_aa: CASSSWTSGRRSEQFF

d_call: TRBD1
j_call: TRBJ1-2
clone_size: -
v_call: TRBV29-1
cdr3_nt: TGCAGCGTAGGCGGACAGGGGGACGAGGAGACCTACTATGGCTACACCTTC
cdr3_aa: CSVGGQGDEETYYGYTF

d_call: -
j_call: TRBJ2-7
clone_size: -
v_call: TRBV27
cdr3_nt: TGTGCCAGCAGTTTAGTGGGACGGGGGGCTTTAGAGCAGTACTTC
cdr3_aa: CASSLVGRGALEQYF

d_call: -
j_call: TRBJ2-7
clone_size: once
v_call: TRBV28
cdr3_nt: TGTGCCAGCAGTTTTGTGGGCTACGAGCAGTACTTC
cdr3_aa: CASSFVGYEQYF

d_call: -
j_call: TRBJ1-5
clone_size: -
v_call: TRBV28
cdr3_nt: TGTGCCAGCAGAACCCGTAGCAATCAGCCCCAGCATTTT
cdr3_aa: CASRTRSNQPQHF

d_call: TRBD1
j_call: TRBJ2-7
clone_size: -
v_call: TRBV5-1
cdr3_nt: TGCGCCAGCAGCCCAGGGACAGGGAACTACGAGCAGTACTTC
cdr3_aa: CASSPGTGNYEQYF

d_call: -
j_call: TRBJ1-3
clone_size: -
v_call: TRBV28
cdr3_nt: TGTGCCAGCAGTTTACGGAGCTCTGGAAACACCATATATTTT
cdr3_aa: CASSLRSSGNTIYF

d_call: -
j_call: TRBJ2-1
clone_size: -
v_call: TRBV11-2
cdr3_nt: TGTGCCAGCAGCTGGGGGGTGGGAGGCAATGAGCAGTTCTTC
cdr3_aa: CASSWGVGGNEQFF

d_call: -
j_call: TRBJ2-1
clone_size: -
v_call: TRBV14
cdr3_nt: TGTGCCAGCAGCCAATTTGACAGCCCCTACAATGAGCAGTTCTTC
cdr3_aa: CASSQFDSPYNEQFF

d_call: -
j_call: TRBJ2-5
clone_size: -
v_call: TRBV13
cdr3_nt: TGTGCCAGCAGCTTTGGACTACCCGAGACCCAGTACTTC
cdr3_aa: CASSFGLPETQYF

d_call: -
j_call: TRBJ1-5
clone_size: -
v_call: TRBV7-8
cdr3_nt: TGTGCCAGCAGCTCCTTCCTGGCAAGCCCTAAACCCCAGCATTTT
cdr3_aa: CASSSFLASPKPQHF

d_call: -
j_call: TRBJ2-7
clone_size: -
v_call: TRBV4-2
cdr3_nt: TGTGCCAGCAGCCCCGAGGGAGCGGTAACCTACGAGCAGTACTTC
cdr3_aa: CASSPEGAVTYEQYF

d_call: TRBD1
j_call: TRBJ2-7
clone_size: -
v_call: TRBV5-1
cdr3_nt: TGCGCCAGCAGCTACGGGACAGGGCCCTACGAGCAGTACTTC
cdr3_aa: CASSYGTGPYEQYF

d_call: TRBD1
j_call: TRBJ2-7
clone_size: -
v_call: TRBV11-2
cdr3_nt: TGTGCCAGCAGATCACCCGGGACAGGGGATTCCTACGAGCAGTACTTC
cdr3_aa: CASRSPGTGDSYEQYF

d_call: -
j_call: TRBJ1-1
clone_size: few
v_call: TRBV28
cdr3_nt: TGTGCCAGCAGTTTTAGAGCGAACACTGAAGCTTTCTTT
cdr3_aa: CASSFRANTEAFF

d_call: -
j_call: TRBJ2-2
clone_size: -
v_call: TRBV7-9
cdr3_nt: TGTGCCAGCAGCGCGGTAGTTGCGGCCGGGGAGCTGTTTTTT
cdr3_aa: CASSAVVAAGELFF

d_call: -
j_call: TRBJ2-5
clone_size: -
v_call: TRBV28
cdr3_nt: TGTGCCAGCAGTGCACGACAGAACCCCCAAGAGACCCAGTACTTC
cdr3_aa: CASSARQNPQETQYF

d_call: -
j_call: TRBJ2-4
clone_size: -
v_call: TRBV7-9
cdr3_nt: TGTGCCAGCAGCTTAGCCGGGGGCGAGGGCATTCAGTACTTC
cdr3_aa: CASSLAGGEGIQYF

d_call: -
j_call: TRBJ2-3
clone_size: -
v_call: TRBV13
cdr3_nt: TGTGCCAGCAGCTTAGGCCTAGGGCTAGCGTTCGCGGATACGCAGTATTTT
cdr3_aa: CASSLGLGLAFADTQYF

d_call: TRBD2
j_call: TRBJ2-5
clone_size: -
v_call: TRBV27
cdr3_nt: TGTGCCAGCAGTCCAGGGGTAGCGGGAGGTCTTGCGACCCAGTACTTC
cdr3_aa: CASSPGVAGGLATQYF

d_call: -
j_call: TRBJ2-5
clone_size: -
v_call: TRBV5-1
cdr3_nt: TGCGCCAGCAGCTGGGACCGGGACAGGCGGGGGGAAGAGACCCAGTACTTC
cdr3_aa: CASSWDRDRRGEETQYF

d_call: TRBD1
j_call: TRBJ2-7
clone_size: -
v_call: TRBV11-2
cdr3_nt: TGTGCCAGCAGCAAGGCACCGCAGGGGGCTCACGAGCAGTACTTC
cdr3_aa: CASSKAPQGAHEQYF

d_call: -
j_call: TRBJ2-1
clone_size: -
v_call: TRBV7-9
cdr3_nt: TGTGCCAGCAGCACACCGGAGGGGGCTAACTACAATGAGCAGTTCTTC
cdr3_aa: CASSTPEGANYNEQFF

d_call: -
j_call: TRBJ1-1
clone_size: -
v_call: TRBV19
cdr3_nt: TGTGCCAGTAGTGGGATACTGGAACTTATGAACACTGAAGCTTTCTTT
cdr3_aa: CASSGILELMNTEAFF

d_call: TRBD2
j_call: TRBJ2-3
clone_size: -
v_call: TRBV11-2
cdr3_nt: TGTGCCAGCAGCCACGGGGCGGGAGGAAGCACAGATACGCAGTATTTT
cdr3_aa: CASSHGAGGSTDTQYF

d_call: -
j_call: TRBJ2-7
clone_size: -
v_call: TRBV11-3
cdr3_nt: TGTGCCAGCAGCCCCTATCCCGGGGACGAGCAGTACTTC
cdr3_aa: CASSPYPGDEQYF

d_call: -
j_call: TRBJ2-7
clone_size: -
v_call: TRBV4-1
cdr3_nt: TGCGCCAGCAGCCGGGGATGGACAGAAACCTACGAGCAGTACTTC
cdr3_aa: CASSRGWTETYEQYF

d_call: -
j_call: TRBJ2-5
clone_size: -
v_call: TRBV25-1
cdr3_nt: TGTGCCAGCAGTGAAACAGGATGGGAGGTCCAAGAGACCCAGTACTTC
cdr3_aa: CASSETGWEVQETQYF

d_call: TRBD2
j_call: TRBJ2-5
clone_size: -
v_call: TRBV28
cdr3_nt: TGTGCCAGCAGTTTGGGGCTAGCGGGTCGAAGGGGGCAAGAGACCCAGTACTTC
cdr3_aa: CASSLGLAGRRGQETQYF

d_call: -
j_call: TRBJ2-3
clone_size: -
v_call: TRBV9
cdr3_nt: TGTGCCAGCAGCGTATCCGGGAACGCAGATACGCAGTATTTT
cdr3_aa: CASSVSGNADTQYF

d_call: -
j_call: TRBJ2-3
clone_size: -
v_call: TRBV19
cdr3_nt: TGTGCCAGTAGCTGGGGCTCCAGTAGAACAGATACGCAGTATTTT
cdr3_aa: CASSWGSSRTDTQYF

d_call: -
j_call: TRBJ2-7
clone_size: -
v_call: TRBV27
cdr3_nt: TGTGCCAGCAGTCCTCACCGGGACCCCTTTGAGCAGTACTTC
cdr3_aa: CASSPHRDPFEQYF

d_call: TRBD2
j_call: TRBJ2-3
clone_size: -
v_call: TRBV19
cdr3_nt: TGTGCCAGTAGTACGAGGACTAGCGGGAGTACAGATACGCAGTATTTT
cdr3_aa: CASSTRTSGSTDTQYF

d_call: TRBD2
j_call: TRBJ2-5
clone_size: -
v_call: TRBV2
cdr3_nt: TGTGCCAGCAGTGGGACTAGCGTTGGGCGAGAGACCCAGTACTTC
cdr3_aa: CASSGTSVGRETQYF

d_call: -
j_call: TRBJ1-5
clone_size: -
v_call: TRBV5-1
cdr3_nt: TGCGCCAGCAGCCCATCTCCGGACAGACCCAATCAGCCCCAGCATTTT
cdr3_aa: CASSPSPDRPNQPQHF

d_call: TRBD2
j_call: TRBJ2-4
clone_size: -
v_call: TRBV6-6
cdr3_nt: TGTGCCAGCAGTTACTCCAAACTAGCGGACCAAAACATTCAGTACTTC
cdr3_aa: CASSYSKLADQNIQYF

d_call: -
j_call: TRBJ2-6
clone_size: -
v_call: TRBV5-5
cdr3_nt: TGTGCCAGCAGCTTGGGTCAGGGAGTGTCTGGGGCCAACGTCCTGACTTTC
cdr3_aa: CASSLGQGVSGANVLTF